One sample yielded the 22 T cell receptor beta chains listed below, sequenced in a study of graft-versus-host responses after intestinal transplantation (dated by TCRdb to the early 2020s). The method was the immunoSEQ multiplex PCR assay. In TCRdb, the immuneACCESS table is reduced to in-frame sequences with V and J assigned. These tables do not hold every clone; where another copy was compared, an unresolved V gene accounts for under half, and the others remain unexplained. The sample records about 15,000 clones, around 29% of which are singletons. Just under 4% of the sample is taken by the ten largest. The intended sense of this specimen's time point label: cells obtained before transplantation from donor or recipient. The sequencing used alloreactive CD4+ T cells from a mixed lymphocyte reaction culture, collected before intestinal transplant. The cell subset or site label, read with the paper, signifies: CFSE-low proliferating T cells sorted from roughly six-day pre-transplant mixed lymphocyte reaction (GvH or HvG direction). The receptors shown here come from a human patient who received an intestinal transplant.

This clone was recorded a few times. The CDR3 DNA reads as TGTGCCAGCAGTTACCAACTAGCGGGAGGGGAGACCCAGTACTTC. Its translation is CASSYQLAGGETQYF. The chain combines TRBV6-5 with TRBJ2-5, with 13 bases identical to TRBD2. The length of the CDR3 is 15 residues. The junction had 2 bases not matched to a gene; V was cut back by 2 bases and J by 5 bases. The germline gives CDR1 MNHEY, CDR2 SVGAGI.

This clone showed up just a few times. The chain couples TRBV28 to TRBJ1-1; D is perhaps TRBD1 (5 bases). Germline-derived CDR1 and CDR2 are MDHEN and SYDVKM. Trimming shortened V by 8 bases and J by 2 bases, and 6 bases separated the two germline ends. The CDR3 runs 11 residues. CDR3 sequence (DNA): TGTGCCAGCTGGGGCAACACTGAAGCTTTCTTT. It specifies CASWGNTEAFF. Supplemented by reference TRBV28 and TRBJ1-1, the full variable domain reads DVKVTQSSRYLVKRTGEKVFLECVQDMDHENMFWYRQDPGLGLRLIYFSYDVKMKEKGDIPEGYSVSREKKERFSLILESASTNQTSMYLCASWGNTEAFFGQGTRLTVV.

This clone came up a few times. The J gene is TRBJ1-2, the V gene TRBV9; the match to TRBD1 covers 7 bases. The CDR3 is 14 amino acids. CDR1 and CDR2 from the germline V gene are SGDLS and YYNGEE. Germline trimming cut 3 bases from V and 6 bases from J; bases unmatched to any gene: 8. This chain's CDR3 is CASSGQGRNHGYTF. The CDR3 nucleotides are TGTGCCAGCAGCGGACAGGGAAGGAACCATGGCTACACCTTC.

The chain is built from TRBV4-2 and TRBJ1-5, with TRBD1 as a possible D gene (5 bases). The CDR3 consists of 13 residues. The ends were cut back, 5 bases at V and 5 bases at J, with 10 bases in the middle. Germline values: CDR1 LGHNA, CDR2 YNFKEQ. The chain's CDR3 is CASSLGGYQPQHF. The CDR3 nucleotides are TGTGCCAGCAGCTTGGGGGGTTATCAGCCCCAGCATTTT.

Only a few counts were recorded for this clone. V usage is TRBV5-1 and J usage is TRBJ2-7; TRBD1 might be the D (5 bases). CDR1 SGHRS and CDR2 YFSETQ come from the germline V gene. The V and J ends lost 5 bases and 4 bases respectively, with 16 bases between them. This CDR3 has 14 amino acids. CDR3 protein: CASSSMGQVYEQYF. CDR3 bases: TGCGCCAGCAGTTCAATGGGGCAGGTGTACGAGCAGTACTTC.

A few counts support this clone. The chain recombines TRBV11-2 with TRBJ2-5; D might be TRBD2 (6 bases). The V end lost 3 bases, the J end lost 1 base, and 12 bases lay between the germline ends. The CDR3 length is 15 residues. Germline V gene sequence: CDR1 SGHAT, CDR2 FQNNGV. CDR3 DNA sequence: TGTGCCAGCAGCTTTGGGGGGACCCGCCAAGAGACCCAGTACTTC. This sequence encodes CASSFGGTRQETQYF.

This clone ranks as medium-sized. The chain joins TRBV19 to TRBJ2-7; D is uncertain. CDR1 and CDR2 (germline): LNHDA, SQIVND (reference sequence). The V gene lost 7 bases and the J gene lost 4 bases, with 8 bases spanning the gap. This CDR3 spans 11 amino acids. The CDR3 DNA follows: TGTGCCAGTACCCAAGGGTACGAGCAGTACTTC. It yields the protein CASTQGYEQYF.

CDR3 in DNA: TGTGCCAGCAGTTTATGGCGACAGGGGGCTAGGGAGCAGTACTTC. The encoded protein is CASSLWRQGAREQYF. The V call is TRBV28, the J call TRBJ2-7; TRBD1 agrees at 10 bases. The V gene end was trimmed by 0 bases and the J gene end by 7 bases; junction bases not matched to a gene: 6. Germline V gene lookup returns CDR1 MDHEN and CDR2 SYDVKM. The CDR3 runs to 15 residues.

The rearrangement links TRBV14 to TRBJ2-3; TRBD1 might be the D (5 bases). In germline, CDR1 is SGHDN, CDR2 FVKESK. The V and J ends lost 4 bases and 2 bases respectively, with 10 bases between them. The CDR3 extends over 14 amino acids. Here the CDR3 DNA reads TGTGCCAGCAGCCCAAGACAGCTCACAGATACGCAGTATTTT. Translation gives CASSPRQLTDTQYF.

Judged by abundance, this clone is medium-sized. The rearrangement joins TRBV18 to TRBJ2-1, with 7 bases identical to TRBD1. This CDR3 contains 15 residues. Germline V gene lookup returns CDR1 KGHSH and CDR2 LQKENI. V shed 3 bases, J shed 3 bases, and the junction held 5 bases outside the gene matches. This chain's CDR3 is CASSPKTGIYNEQFF. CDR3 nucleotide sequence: TGTGCCAGCTCACCGAAGACAGGGATCTACAATGAGCAGTTCTTC. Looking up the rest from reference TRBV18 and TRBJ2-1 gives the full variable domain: NAGVMQNPRHLVRRRGQEARLRCSPMKGHSHVYWYRQLPEEGLKFMVYLQKENIIDESGMPKERFSAEFPKEGPSILRIQQVVRGDSAAYFCASSPKTGIYNEQFFGPGTRLTVL.

The CDR3 DNA sequence: TGCGCCAGCAGCCAAGCGGGCAGGGGGAGTAGCAATCAGCCCCAGCATTTT. Its protein is CASSQAGRGSSNQPQHF. This chain links TRBV4-1 with TRBJ1-5; TRBD1 aligns across 7 bases. The CDR3 consists of 17 residues. Germline CDR1 is MGHRA and CDR2 is YSYEKL. V gave up 1 base and J gave up 0 bases; unmatched junction bases: 6.

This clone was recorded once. CDR3 nucleotides: TGTGCCACCAGCAACCCAGGCCGCTCCTACGAGCAGTACTTC. As protein: CATSNPGRSYEQYF. The genes are TRBV15 and TRBJ2-7; D is unresolved. Germline V gives CDR1 LNHNV, CDR2 YYDKDF (reference sequence). The germline V and J ends were trimmed by 4 bases and 0 bases, with 10 bases remaining between them. The CDR3 is 14 amino acids.

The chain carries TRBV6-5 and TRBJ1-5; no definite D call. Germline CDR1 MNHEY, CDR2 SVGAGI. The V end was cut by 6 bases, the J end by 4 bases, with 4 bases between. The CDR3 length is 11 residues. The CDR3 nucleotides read TGTGCCAGCAGCATAAATCAGCCCCAGCATTTT. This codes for CASSINQPQHF.

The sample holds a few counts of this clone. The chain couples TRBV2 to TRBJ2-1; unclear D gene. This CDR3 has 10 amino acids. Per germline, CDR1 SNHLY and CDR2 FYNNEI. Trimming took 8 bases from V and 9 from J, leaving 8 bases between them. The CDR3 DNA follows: TGTGCCAGCCGAGTGGGTGAGCAGTTCTTC. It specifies CASRVGEQFF.

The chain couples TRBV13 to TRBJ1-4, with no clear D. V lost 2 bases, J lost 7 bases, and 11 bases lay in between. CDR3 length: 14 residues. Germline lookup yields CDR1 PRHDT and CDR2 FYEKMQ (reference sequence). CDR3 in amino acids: CASSLRVGREKLFF. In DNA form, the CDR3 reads TGTGCCAGCAGCTTAAGGGTAGGACGTGAAAAACTGTTTTTT. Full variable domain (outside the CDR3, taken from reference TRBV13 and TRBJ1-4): AAGVIQSPRHLIKEKRETATLKCYPIPRHDTVYWYQQGPGQDPQFLISFYEKMQSDKGSIPDRFSAQQFSDYHSELNMSSLELGDSALYFCASSLRVGREKLFFGSGTQLSVL.

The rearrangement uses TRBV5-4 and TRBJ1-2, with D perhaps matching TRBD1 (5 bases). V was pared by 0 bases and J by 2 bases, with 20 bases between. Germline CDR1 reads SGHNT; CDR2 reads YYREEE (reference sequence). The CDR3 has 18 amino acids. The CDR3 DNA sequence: TGTGCCAGCAGCTTGGAGGGCTCGGCCAGGGTGGAGAACTATGGCTACACCTTC. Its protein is CASSLEGSARVENYGYTF. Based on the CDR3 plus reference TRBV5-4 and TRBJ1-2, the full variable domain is ETGVTQSPTHLIKTRGQQVTLRCSSQSGHNTVSWYQQALGQGPQFIFQYYREEENGRGNFPPRFSGLQFPNYSSELNVNALELDDSALYLCASSLEGSARVENYGYTFGSGTRLTVV.

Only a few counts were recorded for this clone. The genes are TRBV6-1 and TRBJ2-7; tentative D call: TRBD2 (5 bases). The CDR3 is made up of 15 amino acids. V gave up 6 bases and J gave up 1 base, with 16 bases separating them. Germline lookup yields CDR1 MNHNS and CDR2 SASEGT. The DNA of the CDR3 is TGTGCCAGCAGGGAGACACCACGGACTTCCTACGAGCAGTACTTC. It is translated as CASRETPRTSYEQYF.

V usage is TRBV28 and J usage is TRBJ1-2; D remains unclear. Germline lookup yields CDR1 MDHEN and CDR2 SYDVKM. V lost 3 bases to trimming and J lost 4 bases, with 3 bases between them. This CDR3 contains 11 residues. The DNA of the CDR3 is TGTGCCAGCAGTTTCCCCTATGGCTACACCTTC. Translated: CASSFPYGYTF.

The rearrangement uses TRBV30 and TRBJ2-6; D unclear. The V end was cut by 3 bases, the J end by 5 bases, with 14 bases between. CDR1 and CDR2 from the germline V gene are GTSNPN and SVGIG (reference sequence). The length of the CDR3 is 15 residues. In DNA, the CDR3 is TGTGCCTGGAGCCTGTGGCGTAGTCGGGCCAACGTCCTGACTTTC. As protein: CAWSLWRSRANVLTF.

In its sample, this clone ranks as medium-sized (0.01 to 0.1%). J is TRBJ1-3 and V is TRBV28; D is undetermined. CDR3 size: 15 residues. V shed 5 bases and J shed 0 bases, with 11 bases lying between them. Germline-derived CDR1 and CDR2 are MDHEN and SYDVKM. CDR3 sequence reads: CASSSGVHSGNTIYF. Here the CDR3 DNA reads TGTGCCAGCAGTAGCGGGGTTCACTCTGGAAACACCATATATTTT.

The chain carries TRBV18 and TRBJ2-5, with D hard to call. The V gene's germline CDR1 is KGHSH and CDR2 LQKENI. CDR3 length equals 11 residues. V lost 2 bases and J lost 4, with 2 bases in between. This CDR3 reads CASSPGETQYF. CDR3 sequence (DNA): TGTGCCAGCTCACCAGGAGAGACCCAGTACTTC.

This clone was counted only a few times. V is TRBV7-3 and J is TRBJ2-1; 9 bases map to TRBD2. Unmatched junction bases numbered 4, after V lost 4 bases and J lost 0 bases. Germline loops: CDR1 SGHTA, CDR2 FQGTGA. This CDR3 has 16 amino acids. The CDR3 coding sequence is TGTGCCAGCAGCTCTGTAGCGGGAGTCTCCTACAATGAGCAGTTCTTC. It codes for CASSSVAGVSYNEQFF.